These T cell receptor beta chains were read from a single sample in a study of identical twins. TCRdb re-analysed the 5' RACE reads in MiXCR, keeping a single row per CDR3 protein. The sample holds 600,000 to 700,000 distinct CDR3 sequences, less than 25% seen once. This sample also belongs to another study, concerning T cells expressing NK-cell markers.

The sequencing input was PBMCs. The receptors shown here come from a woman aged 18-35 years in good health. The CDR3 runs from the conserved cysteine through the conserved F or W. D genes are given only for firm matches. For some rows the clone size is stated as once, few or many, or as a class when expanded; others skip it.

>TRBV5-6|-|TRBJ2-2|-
CASRPWRTSTGELFF
TGTGCCAGTCGACCCTGGCGGACATCGACCGGGGAGCTGTTTTTT
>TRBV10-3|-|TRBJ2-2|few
CAISERALGDTGELFF
TGTGCCATCAGTGAAAGGGCGCTGGGGGACACCGGGGAGCTGTTTTTT
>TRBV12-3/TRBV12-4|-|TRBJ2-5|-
CASSSRTAWRTQYF
TGTGCCAGCAGTTCCCGGACAGCGTGGAGGACCCAGTACTTC
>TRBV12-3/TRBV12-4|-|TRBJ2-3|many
CASGMVDTQYF
TGTGCCAGCGGGATGGTAGATACGCAGTATTTT
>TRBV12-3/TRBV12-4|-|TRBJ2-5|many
CASTRGTSLGETQYF
TGTGCCAGCACCCGTGGGACCTCACTTGGAGAGACCCAGTACTTC
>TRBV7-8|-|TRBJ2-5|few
CASSFRRYQETQYF
TGTGCCAGCAGCTTTAGACGGTACCAAGAGACCCAGTACTTC
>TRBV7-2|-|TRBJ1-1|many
CASSLPRLEAFF
TGTGCCAGCAGCCTTCCGCGCCTTGAAGCTTTCTTT
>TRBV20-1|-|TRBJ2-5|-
CSARDPKGPNTRETQYF
TGCAGTGCTAGAGACCCCAAGGGTCCCAACACGAGGGAGACCCAGTACTTC
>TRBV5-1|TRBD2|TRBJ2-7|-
CASSHSYGTSDEQYF
TGCGCCAGCAGCCACTCCTACGGGACTAGTGACGAGCAGTACTTC
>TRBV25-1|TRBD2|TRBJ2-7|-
CASRWGGRYEQYF
TGTGCCAGCCGATGGGGGGGGAGGTACGAGCAGTACTTC
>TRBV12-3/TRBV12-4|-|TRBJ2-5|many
CASSLMGETQYF
TGTGCCAGCAGTTTGATGGGAGAGACCCAGTACTTC
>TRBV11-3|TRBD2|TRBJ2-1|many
CASSLDPRGGAAEQFF
TGTGCCAGCAGCTTAGACCCCCGCGGGGGGGCGGCTGAGCAGTTCTTC
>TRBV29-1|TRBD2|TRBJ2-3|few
CSVASGDSTDTQYF
TGCAGCGTTGCCAGCGGGGATAGCACAGATACGCAGTATTTT
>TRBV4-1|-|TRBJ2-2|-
CASSHSVGVTGELFF
TGCGCCAGCAGCCATTCCGTAGGGGTTACCGGGGAGCTGTTTTTT
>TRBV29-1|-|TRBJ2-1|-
CSVVYPSPPWANEQFF
TGCAGCGTTGTATATCCAAGCCCACCTTGGGCCAATGAGCAGTTCTTC
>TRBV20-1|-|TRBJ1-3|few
CSARDRVRAGNTIYF
TGCAGTGCTAGAGACAGGGTTCGGGCTGGAAACACCATATATTTT
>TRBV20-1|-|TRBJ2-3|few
CSAKNRLYGGTDTQYF
TGCAGTGCTAAGAACAGGCTCTACGGAGGCACAGATACGCAGTATTTT
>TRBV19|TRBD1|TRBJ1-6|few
CAKPTGGLNSPLHF
TGTGCCAAGCCGACAGGGGGGTTGAATTCACCCCTCCACTTT
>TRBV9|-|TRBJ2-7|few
CASSVATMGTYEQYF
TGTGCCAGCAGCGTAGCTACGATGGGAACCTACGAGCAGTACTTC
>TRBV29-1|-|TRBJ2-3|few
CSVGQGPDTQYF
TGCAGCGTTGGGCAGGGTCCAGATACGCAGTATTTT
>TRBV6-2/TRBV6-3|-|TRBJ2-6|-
CASSPGDTLSGANVLTF
TGTGCCAGCAGTCCCGGGGACACCCTCTCTGGGGCCAACGTCCTGACTTTC
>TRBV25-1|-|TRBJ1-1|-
CASTMTGTEAFF
TGTGCCAGCACGATGACGGGCACTGAAGCTTTCTTT
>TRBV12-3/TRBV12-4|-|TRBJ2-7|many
CASTRGASSEQYF
TGTGCCAGCACCAGGGGGGCTAGCAGCGAGCAGTACTTC
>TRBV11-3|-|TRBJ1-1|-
CASGRGSTEAFF
TGTGCCAGCGGGCGGGGGAGTACTGAAGCTTTCTTT
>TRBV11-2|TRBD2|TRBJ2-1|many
CASRLAGGPRNEQFF
TGTGCCAGCAGACTAGCGGGAGGGCCTAGAAATGAGCAGTTCTTC
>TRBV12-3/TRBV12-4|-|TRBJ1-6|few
CASTLGGAGNSPLHF
TGTGCCAGCACCCTAGGGGGGGCGGGTAATTCACCCCTCCACTTT
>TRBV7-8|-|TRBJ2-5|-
CASSDRDRETQYF
TGTGCCAGTTCCGATAGGGACCGGGAGACCCAGTACTTC
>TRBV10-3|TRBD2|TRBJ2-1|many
CAISESIGTTNEQFF
TGTGCCATCAGTGAGTCTATCGGGACTACCAATGAGCAGTTCTTC
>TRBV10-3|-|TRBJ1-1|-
CAISEVGRTEAFF
TGTGCCATCAGTGAGGTGGGTCGCACTGAAGCTTTCTTT
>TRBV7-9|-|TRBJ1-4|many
CASSFQGPGELFF
TGTGCCAGCAGCTTCCAGGGGCCTGGGGAACTGTTTTTT
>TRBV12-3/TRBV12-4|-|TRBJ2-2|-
CASSLDWMGELFF
TGTGCCAGCAGCTTGGACTGGATGGGGGAGCTGTTTTTT
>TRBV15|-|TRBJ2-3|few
CATSRTNGASTDTQYF
TGTGCCACCAGCAGAACAAACGGGGCTAGCACAGATACGCAGTATTTT
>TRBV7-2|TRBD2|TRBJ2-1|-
CASSSGLARSSYNEQFF
TGTGCCAGCAGTTCAGGACTAGCAAGGAGCTCCTACAATGAGCAGTTCTTC
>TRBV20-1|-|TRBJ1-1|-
CSARYRDTEAFF
TGCAGTGCTAGGTATAGGGACACTGAAGCTTTCTTT
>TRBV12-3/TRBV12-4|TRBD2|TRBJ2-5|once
CASFHLAGGRETQYF
TGTGCCAGCTTTCACCTAGCGGGGGGGCGGGAGACCCAGTACTTC
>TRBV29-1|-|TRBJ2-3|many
CSVDEGLPDTQYF
TGCAGCGTTGACGAGGGGCTTCCAGATACGCAGTATTTT
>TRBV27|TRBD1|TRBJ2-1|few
CASRPSGTGNYNEQFF
TGTGCCAGCAGACCCTCCGGGACAGGAAACTACAATGAGCAGTTCTTC
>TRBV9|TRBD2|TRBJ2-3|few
CASSAGGAGEDTQYF
TGTGCCAGCAGCGCCGGGGGGGCAGGGGAAGATACGCAGTATTTT
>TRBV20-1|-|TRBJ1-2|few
CSARDRPGPRGYTF
TGCAGTGCTAGAGATAGGCCAGGCCCTAGGGGCTACACCTTC
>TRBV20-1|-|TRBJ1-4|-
CSARAPGSATNEKLFF
TGCAGTGCTAGAGCCCCAGGGTCTGCAACTAATGAAAAACTGTTTTTT
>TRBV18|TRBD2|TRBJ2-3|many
CASSQAGGQDTQYF
TGTGCCAGCTCCCAAGCGGGAGGGCAAGATACGCAGTATTTT
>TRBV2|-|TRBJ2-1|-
CASTPFYEQFF
TGTGCCAGCACCCCTTTTTATGAGCAGTTCTTC
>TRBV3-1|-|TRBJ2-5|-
CASSHQEGTQYF
TGTGCCAGCAGCCACCAGGAAGGGACCCAGTACTTC
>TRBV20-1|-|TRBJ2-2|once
CSARDQRGPGELFF
TGCAGTGCTAGAGATCAACGGGGGCCCGGGGAGCTGTTTTTT
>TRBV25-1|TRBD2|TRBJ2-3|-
CASGRGGITDTQYF
TGTGCCAGCGGTCGCGGGGGAATAACAGATACGCAGTATTTT
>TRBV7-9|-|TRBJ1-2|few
CASSLQENYGYTF
TGTGCCAGCAGCTTACAGGAAAACTATGGCTACACCTTC
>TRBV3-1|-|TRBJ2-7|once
CASSQGKVEQYF
TGTGCCAGCAGCCAAGGAAAGGTCGAGCAGTACTTC
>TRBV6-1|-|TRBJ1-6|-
CASKAGYTYNSPLHF
TGTGCCAGCAAGGCCGGCTACACCTATAATTCACCCCTCCACTTT